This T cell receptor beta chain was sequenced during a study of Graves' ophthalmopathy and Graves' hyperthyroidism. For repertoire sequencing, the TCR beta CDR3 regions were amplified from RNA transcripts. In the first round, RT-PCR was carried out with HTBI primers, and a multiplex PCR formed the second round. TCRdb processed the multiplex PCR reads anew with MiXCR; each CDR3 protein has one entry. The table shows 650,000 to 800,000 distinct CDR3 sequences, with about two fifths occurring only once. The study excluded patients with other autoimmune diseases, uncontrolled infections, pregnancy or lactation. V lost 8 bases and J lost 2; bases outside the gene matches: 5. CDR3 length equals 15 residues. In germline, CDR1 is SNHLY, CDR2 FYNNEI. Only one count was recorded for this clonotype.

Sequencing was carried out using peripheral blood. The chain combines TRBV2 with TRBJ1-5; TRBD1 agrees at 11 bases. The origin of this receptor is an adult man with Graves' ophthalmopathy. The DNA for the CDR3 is TGTGCCAGCGGACAGGGGGCGAGGGGCAATCAGCCCCAGCATTTT. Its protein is CASGQGARGNQPQHF. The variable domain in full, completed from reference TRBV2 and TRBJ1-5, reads EPEVTQTPSHQVTQMGQEVILRCVPISNHLYFYWYRQILGQKVEFLVSFYNNEISEKSEIFDDQFSVERPDGSNFTLKIRSTKLEDSAMYFCASGQGARGNQPQHFGDGTRLSIL.